This is a list of T cell receptor beta chains from one sample in a study of T cells in Graves' hyperthyroidism and ophthalmopathy. TCRdb called the multiplex PCR reads again in MiXCR, with one record for every CDR3 protein. Of a few hundred thousand distinct CDR3 sequences in the sample, about 14% were seen once. Sequenced sample: blood. These receptors came from a woman in her twenties or thirties with Graves' ophthalmopathy. Each CDR3 is given with its conserved first and last residue. D genes are given only for firm matches. Clone size is stated in some rows and not others, as once, few, many or a class when expanded.

size | J | V | D | CDR3 | DNA
many | TRBJ1-5 | TRBV6-7 | - | CASSLRQAWGWPQHF | TGTGCCAGCAGTCTTAGACAGGCATGGGGATGGCCCCAGCATTTT
many | TRBJ2-3 | TRBV5-1 | TRBD2 | CASSFGAGGLTPGLAGDTQYF | TGCGCCAGCAGCTTCGGGGCCGGGGGGCTCACCCCGGGACTAGCAGGAGATACGCAGTATTTT
few | TRBJ2-7 | TRBV6-1 | - | CASIPRTRHKGNFYEQYF | TGTGCCAGCATTCCACGGACCCGCCACAAAGGGAACTTCTACGAGCAGTACTTC
many | TRBJ2-1 | TRBV28 | TRBD2 | CASSLTYLRRLAGDNEQFF | TGTGCCAGCAGTCTAACCTACTTAAGGCGTCTAGCGGGGGACAATGAGCAGTTCTTC
- | TRBJ1-5 | TRBV19 | - | CASSINGNQPQHF | TGTGCCAGTAGTATTAACGGGAATCAGCCCCAGCATTTT
many | TRBJ1-5 | TRBV12-3/TRBV12-4 | - | CASSLGTYREISNQPQHF | TGTGCCAGCAGTTTGGGAACCTATAGAGAGATTAGCAATCAGCCCCAGCATTTT
many | TRBJ1-2 | TRBV5-6 | - | CASSPGYGLNYGYTF | TGTGCCAGCAGCCCCGGATACGGCCTAAACTATGGCTACACCTTC
few | TRBJ2-5 | TRBV3-1 | TRBD2 | CASSQELAGGGVTQYF | TGTGCCAGCAGCCAAGAATTAGCGGGGGGTGGAGTGACCCAGTACTTC
many | TRBJ2-1 | TRBV19 | TRBD2 | CASSPGLAGGPGNEQFF | TGTGCCAGTAGTCCGGGACTAGCGGGGGGGCCAGGGAATGAGCAGTTCTTC
few | TRBJ2-2 | TRBV27 | TRBD1 | CASSLRTGESTGELFF | TGTGCCAGCAGTCTGCGGACAGGGGAGAGCACCGGGGAGCTGTTTTTT
many | TRBJ2-3 | TRBV20-1 | TRBD2 | CSAIAGGSTDTQYF | TGCAGTGCAATAGCGGGGGGAAGCACAGATACGCAGTATTTT
few | TRBJ1-3 | TRBV20-1 | - | CSARPPGSGNTIYF | TGCAGTGCTAGACCCCCCGGGTCTGGAAACACCATATATTTT
many | TRBJ2-5 | TRBV28 | - | CASSLSQAATQYF | TGTGCCAGCAGTTTATCGCAGGCAGCGACCCAGTACTTC
many | TRBJ2-1 | TRBV20-1 | - | CSASRGTEQFF | TGCAGTGCCAGTAGGGGGACTGAGCAGTTCTTC
many | TRBJ2-7 | TRBV20-1 | TRBD2 | CSANPGTRAGNEQYF | TGCAGTGCCAACCCCGGGACTAGGGCAGGCAACGAGCAGTACTTC
- | TRBJ1-3 | TRBV9 | TRBD1 | CASSVMTGTAGNTIYF | TGTGCCAGCAGCGTCATGACAGGGACTGCTGGAAACACCATATATTTT
- | TRBJ2-7 | TRBV9 | TRBD2 | CASSTSGGANEQYF | TGTGCCAGCAGCACTAGCGGGGGGGCTAACGAGCAGTACTTC
- | TRBJ2-3 | TRBV5-1 | - | CASSNGNTDTQYF | TGCGCCAGCAGCAACGGAAACACAGATACGCAGTATTTT
few | TRBJ2-2 | TRBV4-1 | - | CASSQERLPTGELFF | TGCGCCAGCAGCCAAGAGCGACTTCCCACCGGGGAGCTGTTTTTT
many | TRBJ2-6 | TRBV11-2 | - | CASSFDPLSAGANVLTF | TGTGCCAGCAGCTTTGACCCCTTGAGCGCTGGGGCCAACGTCCTGACTTTC
few | TRBJ2-3 | TRBV6-5 | - | CASSSLSLGQTSTDTQYF | TGTGCCAGCAGTTCCCTCTCCTTAGGGCAAACTAGCACAGATACGCAGTATTTT
- | TRBJ2-1 | TRBV10-3 | - | CAISDFDTADSYNEQFF | TGTGCCATCAGTGATTTCGACACAGCGGACTCCTACAATGAGCAGTTCTTC
- | TRBJ1-5 | TRBV11-2 | TRBD1 | CASSLGTGSNQPQHF | TGTGCCAGCAGCTTAGGGACAGGGAGCAATCAGCCCCAGCATTTT
few | TRBJ2-5 | TRBV20-1 | TRBD2 | CSARDFMRGGPLETQYF | TGCAGTGCTAGAGATTTCATGCGGGGGGGCCCTTTGGAGACCCAGTACTTC